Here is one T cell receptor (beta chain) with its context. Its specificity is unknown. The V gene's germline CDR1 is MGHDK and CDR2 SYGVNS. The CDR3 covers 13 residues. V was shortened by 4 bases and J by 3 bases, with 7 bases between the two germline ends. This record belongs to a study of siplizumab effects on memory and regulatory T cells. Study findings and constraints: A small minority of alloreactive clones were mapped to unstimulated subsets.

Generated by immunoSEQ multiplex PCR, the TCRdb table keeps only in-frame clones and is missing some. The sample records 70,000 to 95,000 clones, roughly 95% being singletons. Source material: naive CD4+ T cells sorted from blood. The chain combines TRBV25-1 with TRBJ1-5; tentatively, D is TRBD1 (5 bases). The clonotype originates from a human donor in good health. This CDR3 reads CASSAGLNQPQHF. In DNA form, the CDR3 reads TGTGCCAGCAGTGCAGGGCTCAATCAGCCCCAGCATTTT.